The 24 T cell receptor beta chains presented below share a single source sample, sequenced in a study of T cells in women clearing cervical HPV infection (dated by TCRdb to about 2018). The library was built by means of the immunoSEQ multiplex PCR assay. TCRdb holds this immuneACCESS table with in-frame rearrangements only. Some clones are missing; in checked studies, unresolved V genes explain under half, and the rest has no known cause. This sample's table carries tens of thousands of clones. The ten top clones hold under 8.5% of the sample. Sequenced: blood buffy coat. The receptor set was obtained from a woman between 18 and 70 years old with a cervical HPV16 infection that either progressed to CIN3+ or cleared (not recorded which).

Of note for this clone: The sequenced fragment ends 3 residues before the CDR3 boundary, so the rest is inferred from the germline J gene. V gene TRBV6-4 combines with J gene TRBJ2-1, with TRBD1 matching over 8 bases. Germline V gives CDR1 MRHNA, CDR2 SNTAGT. CDR3 size: 14 residues. Losses at the gene ends were 0 bases for V and 9 bases for J; bases not matched to a gene: 4. The chain's CDR3 is CASSDSQGVSEQFF. CDR3 DNA (partial): TGTGCCAGCAGTGACTCACAGGGGGTCAGTGAG.

Details on this clone: The read ends 3 residues early relative to the CDR3; the germline J gene fills the gap. The V gene is TRBV10-3, the J gene TRBJ2-7; D may be TRBD2 (7 bases). Trimming removed 3 bases at V and 5 bases at J, with 26 bases between. Per the germline V gene, CDR1 is ENHRY and CDR2 is SYGVKD. The CDR3 consists of 18 residues. CDR3 protein: CAISEPTGGTFNHHEQYF. The CDR3 DNA, read in part, is TGTGCCATCAGTGAACCCACCGGGGGGACATTCAACCACCACGAG.

As to this clone: The missing CDR3 end, 3 residues past where the read stops, is filled in from the germline J gene. The chain joins TRBV7-3 to TRBJ2-1; 9 positions agree with TRBD2. This CDR3 contains 16 residues. The V gene's germline CDR1 is SGHTA and CDR2 FQGTGA. The J segment lost 0 bases and the V segment lost 8 bases, leaving 8 bases of the junction unmatched. CDR3 protein: CASQLAGPSSYNEQFF. The CDR3 bases that were read are TGTGCCAGCCAACTAGCGGGCCCGAGCTCCTACAATGAG.

To note about this clone: The sequence runs out 3 residues before the end of the CDR3; the remainder is reconstructed from the germline J gene. This chain uses TRBV6-2 or TRBV6-3 with TRBJ2-5; D is possibly TRBD1 or TRBD2 (5 bases each). Germline V gene sequence: CDR1 MNHEY, CDR2 SVGEGT. The CDR3 loop spans 14 amino acids. Between the trimmed V and J ends, which lost 7 bases and 2 bases, there was a span of 14 bases. CDR3 sequence reads: CASTPMRGQETQYF. CDR3 DNA, as far as it was read: TGTGCCAGCACCCCCATGAGGGGACAAGAGACC.

A remark on this clone: The CDR3 extends 3 residues past the end of the read, so its final part is completed from the germline J gene. This chain connects TRBV20-1 to TRBJ2-7, with D perhaps TRBD1 (6 bases). Trimming took off 6 bases at V and 3 bases at J, with 9 bases between the two ends. CDR3 length: 11 amino acids. Germline values: CDR1 DFQATT, CDR2 SNEGSKA (reference sequence). This CDR3 is CSAVQGYEQYF. The covered CDR3 bases are TGCAGTGCCGTACAGGGCTACGAG.

Of note for this clone: The CDR3 goes on 3 residues after the read ends, and that part is filled in from the germline J gene. This chain connects TRBV7-3 to TRBJ2-2, with 7 nucleotides matching TRBD1. After removal of 5 bases from V and 4 bases from J, the junction contained 4 bases not matched to a gene. This CDR3 region has 14 residues. CDR1 and CDR2 from the germline V gene are SGHTA and FQGTGA. The covered CDR3 bases are TGTGCCAGCAGCCCGGGGACAGCCACCGGGGAG. Translated, it gives CASSPGTATGE. The CDR3, in full, reads CASSPGTATGELFF.

As for this clone: The read stops 3 residues short of the end of the CDR3; the missing end is completed from the germline J gene. The chain is built from TRBV12-3 or TRBV12-4 and TRBJ1-4, with D possibly matching TRBD1 (6 bases). V dropped 6 bases and J dropped 3 bases, with 11 bases sitting between them. This CDR3 region has 14 residues. CDR3 amino acids: CASRSGVPNEKLFF. The covered CDR3 bases are TGTGCCAGCAGATCAGGGGTTCCTAATGAAAAA.

Of note for this clone: The CDR3 goes on 3 residues after the read ends, and that part is filled in from the germline J gene. The V gene is TRBV7-9, the J gene TRBJ2-1; 10 positions match TRBD1. The CDR3 loop spans 14 amino acids. Germline loops: CDR1 SEHNR, CDR2 FQNEAQ (reference sequence). The V segment lost 2 bases and the J segment 9 bases; nucleotides outside the gene matches: 4. CDR3 loop: CASSLRDRGLEQFF. The sequenced CDR3 bases are TGTGCCAGCAGCTTACGAGACAGGGGGCTTGAG.

In regard to this clone: The read ends 3 residues before the CDR3 terminus; that terminus is restored from the germline J gene. This sequence joins TRBV19 and TRBJ1-1; D perhaps matches TRBD1 (5 bases). Germline-derived CDR1 and CDR2 are LNHDA and SQIVND (reference sequence). The CDR3 totals 13 residues. The V end was cut by 5 bases, the J end by 7 bases, with 14 bases between. The part of the CDR3 DNA that was read is TGTGCCAGTAGTGGTGGACAATTCGATGAA. Its translation is CASSGGQFDE. The entire CDR3 sequence reads CASSGGQFDEAFF.

In regard to this clone: With the read ending 3 residues before the CDR3 end, the germline J gene is used to fill in that end. The rearrangement joins TRBV20-1 to TRBJ1-2; 7 bases fit TRBD1. This CDR3 has 13 residues. J gave up 7 bases and V 6 bases, and 11 bases lay outside the gene matches. Looked up from germline, CDR1 is DFQATT and CDR2 is SNEGSKA (reference sequence). The sequenced part of the CDR3 DNA is TGCAGTGCGACGAGGGGGCGCAGAGGTGGC. Residues: CSATRGRRGG. The whole CDR3 protein is CSATRGRRGGYTF.

A note on this clone: With the read ending 3 residues before the CDR3 end, the germline J gene is used to fill in that end. The chain has TRBV20-1 and TRBJ2-7, with 9 positions matching TRBD1. J gave up 6 bases and V 1 base, and 4 bases lay outside the gene matches. Germline CDR1 and CDR2: DFQATT and SNEGSKA (reference sequence). The CDR3 has 13 residues. CDR3 region: CSARGTGVSEQYF. The CDR3 bases that were read are TGCAGTGCTAGAGGGACAGGGGTAAGCGAG.

Comment on this clone: The read finishes 3 residues shy of the CDR3 end, and the germline J gene is used to complete it. The chain combines TRBV18 with TRBJ2-7; 16 bases are shared with TRBD2. After removal of 2 bases from V and 6 bases from J, the junction contained 4 bases not matched to a gene. This CDR3 is built from 16 residues. Per germline, CDR1 KGHSH and CDR2 LQKENI. CDR3 in amino acids: CASSPGTSGGASEQYF. The part of the CDR3 DNA that was read is TGTGCCAGCTCACCAGGGACTAGCGGGGGGGCCTCCGAG.

About this clone: The CDR3 end is not reached by the read, which stops 3 residues before it; the germline J gene fills it in. V is TRBV12-3 or TRBV12-4 and J is TRBJ1-1; D possibly corresponds to TRBD1 (6 bases). V shed 1 base and J shed 3 bases, with 9 bases lying between them. CDR3 length: 14 amino acids. The CDR3 DNA, read in part, is TGTGCCAGCAGTTTAGGGGGGGGCGACACTGAA. Residues: CASSLGGGDTE. The entire CDR3 protein is CASSLGGGDTEAFF.

Comment on this clone: The observed sequence ends 3 residues before the CDR3 terminus, with the missing tail filled in from the germline J gene. The chain recombines TRBV20-1 with TRBJ1-2; TRBD1 aligns across 7 bases. The trim removed 6 bases at V and 4 bases at J, leaving 14 bases unmatched. The CDR3 loop spans 15 amino acids. Per germline, CDR1 DFQATT and CDR2 SNEGSKA (reference sequence). The CDR3 sequence is CSAPPLDREGYGYTF. The sequenced CDR3 bases are TGCAGTGCCCCCCCCCTTGACAGGGAGGGCTATGGC.

About this clone itself: Coverage ceases 3 residues before the CDR3 finishes, and the germline J gene fills in the end. V and J are TRBV5-1 and TRBJ1-2; TRBD1 matches 9 bases. CDR1 and CDR2 from the germline V gene are SGHRS and YFSETQ. The V and J ends lost 4 bases and 0 bases, in that order; junction bases with no gene match: 7. This CDR3 is 16 amino acids long. CDR3 bases read: TGCGCCAGCAGCCTCGGGGACAGGGTCCCTAACTATGGC. It codes for CASSLGDRVPNYG. The CDR3 in full is CASSLGDRVPNYGYTF.

The chain's CDR3 is CSAPRNLTGLAGNEQYF. The covered CDR3 bases are TGCAGCGCCCCCCGAAACCTGACGGGACTAGCGGGGAACGAG. The chain is built from TRBV29-1 and TRBJ2-7, with 13 bases that match TRBD2. The sequence runs out 3 residues before the end of the CDR3; the remainder is reconstructed from the germline J gene. V lost 7 bases to trimming and J lost 5 bases; unmatched junction nucleotides: 17. This CDR3 has 17 residues. Germline loops: CDR1 SQVTM, CDR2 ANQGSEA.

Regarding this clone: From the germline J gene comes the end of the CDR3, since the read stops 3 residues before it. This chain connects TRBV19 to TRBJ1-5; D unclear. The germline V gene encodes CDR1 LNHDA and CDR2 SQIVND (reference sequence). V was clipped by 7 bases and J by 0 bases, with 10 bases between them. This CDR3 region has 14 residues. The DNA read from the CDR3 is TGTGCCAGTACCCCTCAAGGTAGCAATCAGCCC. Translating gives CASTPQGSNQP. The entire CDR3 protein reads CASTPQGSNQPQHF.

Comment on this clone: The read comes to an end 3 residues before the CDR3 does, leaving the germline J gene to fill in the end. V and J are TRBV5-4 and TRBJ2-3; D is perhaps TRBD2 (5 bases). This CDR3 spans 14 amino acids. Trimming took 3 bases from V and 5 from J, leaving 13 bases between them. Germline V gene lookup returns CDR1 SGHNT and CDR2 YYREEE (reference sequence). CDR3 DNA, as far as it was read: TGTGCCAGCAGCTCGGTCCAGCGGAGAGATACG. Protein: CASSSVQRRDT. The full CDR3 protein is CASSSVQRRDTQYF.

On this clone itself: Read coverage stops 3 residues before the CDR3 terminus; the germline J gene supplies the remainder. This chain connects TRBV2 to TRBJ1-3; 9 nucleotides align to TRBD1. This CDR3 region has 15 residues. Germline V CDR1 and CDR2: SNHLY, FYNNEI. The trim removed 6 bases at V and 4 bases at J, leaving 7 bases unmatched. CDR3 DNA, as far as it was read: TGTGCCAGCAGCCCCGGGACAGGGTGGGGAAACACC. It encodes CASSPGTGWGNT. The full CDR3 reads CASSPGTGWGNTIYF.

As to this clone: The read finishes 3 residues shy of the CDR3 end, and the germline J gene is used to complete it. V is TRBV27 and J is TRBJ1-2; possible D gene TRBD1, 5 bases. The CDR3 totals 16 residues. V was cut by 7 bases and J by 5 bases, with 23 bases left in between. Germline V lookup: CDR1 MNHEY, CDR2 SMNVEV (reference sequence). This CDR3 is CASNPGGGAGGYGYTF. Incomplete CDR3 DNA: TGTGCCAGCAACCCGGGGGGGGGTGCCGGAGGGTATGGC.

Of note for this clone: Coverage ceases 3 residues before the CDR3 finishes, and the germline J gene fills in the end. The chain joins TRBV30 to TRBJ1-6; weak D call: TRBD1 (5 bases). Trimming stripped 2 bases from V and 7 bases from J, with 15 bases between. Germline V gene data show CDR1 as GTSNPN and CDR2 as SVGIG (reference sequence). CDR3 length: 15 amino acids. CDR3 in amino acids: CAWSLLGAENSPLHF. Partial CDR3 DNA: TGTGCCTGGAGTCTATTAGGGGCCGAGAATTCACCC.

As for this clone: The read ends 3 residues before the CDR3 terminus; that terminus is restored from the germline J gene. J is TRBJ2-1 and V is TRBV7-6, with 9 positions matching TRBD1. The V segment lost 1 base and the J segment 9 bases; nucleotides outside the gene matches: 7. The CDR3 extends over 15 amino acids. Germline V lookup: CDR1 SGHVS, CDR2 FNYEAQ. This CDR3 is CASSLVRDRAAEQFF. CDR3 DNA (partial): TGTGCCAGCAGCTTAGTTCGGGACAGGGCAGCTGAG.

Worth noting for this clone: The CDR3 end is not reached by the read, which stops 3 residues before it; the germline J gene fills it in. This chain connects TRBV11-2 to TRBJ1-6, with a tentative D call TRBD1 (5 bases). V lost 4 bases to trimming and J lost 3 bases, with 10 bases between them. CDR3 length: 15 residues. CDR1 SGHAT and CDR2 FQNNGV come from the germline V gene. The CDR3 here is CASSSLDNYNSPLHF. CDR3 bases read: TGTGCCAGCAGCTCCCTGGACAACTATAATTCACCC.

With respect to this clone: The read stops 3 residues short of the end of the CDR3; the missing end is completed from the germline J gene. The rearrangement joins TRBV20-1 to TRBJ1-5, with D possibly being TRBD1 (5 bases). Germline V gene data show CDR1 as DFQATT and CDR2 as SNEGSKA (reference sequence). Trimming cost V 3 bases and J 1 base, with 13 bases left between them. The CDR3 runs to 15 residues. CDR3 DNA (partial): TGCAGTGCTAGTCCGGGGGATGGCAGCAATCAGCCC. Protein sequence: CSASPGDGSNQP. The whole CDR3 protein reads CSASPGDGSNQPQHF.